One and the same sample provided the 10 T cell receptor beta chains below, sequenced in a study of blood T cell repertoires in COVID-19. The assay was immunoSEQ multiplex PCR, and TCRdb's table has in-frame clones only and misses some. The sample shows about 110,000 clones, roughly four fifths of them seen only once. Sequencing was done on a sample of peripheral blood. These receptor sequences come from a man aged 70-80 years with acute or convalescent COVID-19.

The chain has TRBV10-3 and TRBJ2-2, with 7 bases fitting TRBD2. V lost 2 bases, J lost 6 bases, and 21 bases stayed unmatched. There are 20 residues in the CDR3. Germline CDR1 is ENHRY and CDR2 is SYGVKD. CDR3 residues: CAISEIRGNPRGSVPGELFF. CDR3 sequence (DNA): TGTGCCATCAGTGAGATCCGGGGGAACCCTCGCGGGAGTGTGCCCGGGGAGCTGTTTTTT.

The chain combines TRBV3-1 (or the pseudogene TRBV3-2) with TRBJ2-3; possibly TRBD2 for D (5 bases). Per the germline V gene, CDR1 is LGHDT and CDR2 is YNNKEL (reference sequence). V was cut by 5 bases and J by 4 bases, with 16 bases left in between. The CDR3 is 15 residues long. CDR3 region: CASSRGLAVPDTQYF. The CDR3 DNA is TGTGCCAGCAGCAGAGGACTGGCGGTTCCAGATACGCAGTATTTT.

The chain couples TRBV24-1 to TRBJ2-1; 8 positions match TRBD2. The CDR3 runs 15 residues. Germline loops: CDR1 KGHDR, CDR2 SFDVKD. V lost 3 bases and J lost 8; bases outside the gene matches: 8. CDR3 in amino acids: CATSDGAGGGDEQFF. The DNA for the CDR3 is TGTGCCACCAGTGATGGGGCGGGAGGCGGGGATGAGCAGTTCTTC.

This chain joins TRBV12-3 or TRBV12-4 and TRBJ1-3; no clear D. The CDR3 runs to 11 residues. Trimming removed 9 bases from V and 4 bases from J, with 7 bases in between. The CDR3 nucleotides are TGTGCCAGTCAAAAAGGAAACACCATATATTTT. Translating it yields CASQKGNTIYF.

The chain joins TRBV7-2 to TRBJ2-1; D not certain. Between the trimmed V and J ends, which lost 3 bases and 4 bases, there was a span of 7 bases. The CDR3 length is 13 residues. Germline CDR1 reads SGHTA; CDR2 reads FQGNSA. The CDR3 here is CASSLAFYNEQFF. The DNA for the CDR3 is TGTGCCAGCAGCTTGGCCTTTTACAATGAGCAGTTCTTC.

The chain joins TRBV7-9 to TRBJ2-5, with a weak D call TRBD2 (5 bases). V was shortened by 6 bases and J by 5 bases, with 7 bases between the two germline ends. CDR1 SEHNR and CDR2 FQNEAQ come from the germline V gene (reference sequence). The CDR3 runs 11 residues. Here the CDR3 DNA reads TGTGCCAGCAGGGGCGGGGAGACCCAGTACTTC. Translated, it gives CASRGGETQYF.

The chain links TRBV19 to TRBJ2-7; TRBD1 matches 8 bases. Germline lookup yields CDR1 LNHDA and CDR2 SQIVND (reference sequence). V lost 1 base and J lost 3; bases outside the gene matches: 5. CDR3 length equals 15 residues. The chain's CDR3 is CASSIARQGLYEQYF. The CDR3 nucleotides are TGTGCCAGTAGTATAGCGAGACAGGGGCTCTACGAGCAGTACTTC.

This chain links TRBV11-3 with TRBJ2-1, with 8 positions matching TRBD2. V lost 1 base and J lost 3; bases outside the gene matches: 2. The CDR3 sequence is 15 residues long. Germline CDR1 is SGHNT and CDR2 is YENEEA. This chain's CDR3 is CASSLVAGIYNEQFF. DNA of the CDR3: TGTGCCAGCAGCTTAGTAGCGGGGATCTACAATGAGCAGTTCTTC. Filled out from reference TRBV11-3 and TRBJ2-1, the complete variable domain reads EAGVVQSPRYKIIEKKQPVAFWCNPISGHNTLYWYLQNLGQGPELLIRYENEEAVDDSQLPKDRFSAERLKGVDSTLKIQPAELGDSAVYLCASSLVAGIYNEQFFGPGTRLTVL.

The chain's CDR3 is CASSITETNEKLFF. As DNA, the CDR3 is TGTGCCAGTAGTATCACAGAAACTAATGAAAAACTGTTTTTT. This chain uses TRBV19 with TRBJ1-4; the D is unclear. The V end lost 3 bases, the J end lost 1 base, and 6 bases lay between the germline ends. In germline, CDR1 is LNHDA, CDR2 SQIVND (reference sequence). The CDR3 is made up of 14 amino acids.

This clone was recorded only once. The gene calls are TRBV21-1 and TRBJ2-4; the table assigns TRBD1, which was not confirmed against the DNA. TRBV21-1 is flagged as a pseudogene. The CDR3 is 16 amino acids. DNA of the CDR3: TGTGCCAGCAGCACAACCGGGACAGGGTTCGGAAACATTCAGTACTTC. It yields the protein CASSTTGTGFGNIQYF.